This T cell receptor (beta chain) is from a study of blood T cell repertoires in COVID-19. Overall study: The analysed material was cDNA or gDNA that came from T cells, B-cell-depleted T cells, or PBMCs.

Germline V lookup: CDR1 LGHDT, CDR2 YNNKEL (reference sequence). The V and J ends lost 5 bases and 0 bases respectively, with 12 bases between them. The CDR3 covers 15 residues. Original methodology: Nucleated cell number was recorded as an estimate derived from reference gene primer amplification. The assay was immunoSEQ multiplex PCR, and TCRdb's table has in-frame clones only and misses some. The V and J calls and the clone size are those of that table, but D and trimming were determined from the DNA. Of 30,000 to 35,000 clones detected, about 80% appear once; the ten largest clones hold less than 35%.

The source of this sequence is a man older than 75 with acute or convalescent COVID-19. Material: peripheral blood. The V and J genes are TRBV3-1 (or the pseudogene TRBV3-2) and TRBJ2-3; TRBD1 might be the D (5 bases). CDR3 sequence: CASSTRQTSTDTQYF. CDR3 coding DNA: TGTGCCAGCAGCACCCGACAGACGAGCACAGATACGCAGTATTTT.